The clone carrying this TCR beta chain appeared a single time. The antigen is undetermined. This record comes from a study of vaccination effects on CD4 cells after COVID-19. In the study overall: Post-vaccine specimens arrived a median 72 days past the second dose. With approximately 11 ug/ml peptides and roughly 9.4 IU/ml IL-2, fewer than 2.5 million PBMC per well were cultured.

Overall study findings and caveats: Recruitment yielded few convalescent patients, and the study had no early post-infection timepoints. At late timepoints after vaccination, vaccine- and infection-induced clones shrank markedly.

Some clones are missing from TCRdb's copy, which holds only in-frame ones; the method was immunoSEQ multiplex PCR. Here the sample spans nearly 50,000 clones, around three quarters being singletons. V gave up 1 base and J gave up 6 bases; unmatched junction bases: 7. CDR1 and CDR2 from the germline V gene are LGHNA and YSLEER. The CDR3 is 15 residues long. Culture proceeded for 10 days, and CD4+ T cells were then isolated. PCR-confirmed SARS-CoV-2 infection occurred in the person between March and December 2020. Either the BNT162b2 or mRNA-1273 vaccine was given to participants in two doses. This chain joins TRBV4-3 and TRBJ2-7; the match to TRBD1 covers 9 bases. The clonotype originates from a human donor who had a prior SARS-CoV-2 infection. The source material was CD4+ T cells from PBMCs cultured without peptide, sampled after COVID-19 vaccination. This chain's CDR3 is CASSQAQGARVEQYF. CDR3 bases: TGCGCCAGCAGCCAAGCACAGGGGGCGCGGGTCGAGCAGTACTTC.